The rows below give T cell receptor beta chains drawn from one sample of a study of regulatory T cells in long-lasting Graves disease. TCRdb reprocessed the multiplex PCR reads with MiXCR, giving one entry per CDR3 protein. The table includes more than 300,000 distinct CDR3 sequences, 15% to 20% detected once. This sample also appeared in a second study, on T cells in Graves' hyperthyroidism and ophthalmopathy.

The sample in question was peripheral blood mononuclear cells (PBMCs), obtained at new diagnosis, from a patient treated with antithyroid drugs. The receptors were gathered from a woman younger than 35 with Graves disease. The CDR3 runs from the conserved cysteine through the conserved F or W. D genes are given only for firm matches. Not every row has a clone size; where given, it reads once, few, many or a size class.

TRBV28	-	many	TRBJ1-1	TGTGCCAGCAGTTTTTCGGGTGGGAGGAACACTGAAGCTTTCTTT	CASSFSGGRNTEAFF
TRBV3-1	TRBD1	once	TRBJ2-6	TGTGCCAGCAGCCAAAGGGACAGGATCTCTGGGGCCAACGTCCTGACTTTC	CASSQRDRISGANVLTF
TRBV5-1	-	many	TRBJ2-1	TGCGCCAGCAGCAAAGTGGGAAGGGTGGGCAATGAGCAGTTCTTC	CASSKVGRVGNEQFF
TRBV14	-	-	TRBJ1-4	TGTGCCAGCAGCCAAGTAGGGGATGAAAAACTGTTTTTT	CASSQVGDEKLFF
TRBV20-1	-	few	TRBJ1-2	TGCAGTGCTAGAGTGCAAGGACCCTATGGCTACACCTTC	CSARVQGPYGYTF
TRBV18	TRBD1	many	TRBJ2-1	TGTGCCAGCTCACCGCGGACAGGGGAACTGAATGAGCAGTTCTTC	CASSPRTGELNEQFF
TRBV19	TRBD2	-	TRBJ2-1	TGTGCCAGTAGTATAAGCCCCCATAGGGGCGGGAGGAACAATGAGCAGTTCTTC	CASSISPHRGGRNNEQFF
TRBV6-1	TRBD2	-	TRBJ2-2	TGTGCCAGCTGCGGGACTAGCAACACCGGGGAGCTGTTTTTT	CASCGTSNTGELFF
TRBV2	-	medium-sized	TRBJ2-1	TGTGCCAGCAGTGAACAGGGAATGAATGAGCAGTTCTTC	CASSEQGMNEQFF
TRBV7-3	-	many	TRBJ2-3	TGTGCCAGCAGCTTAGTGTGGTCTAGCACAGATACGCAGTATTTT	CASSLVWSSTDTQYF
TRBV6-9	-	-	TRBJ1-6	TGTGCCAGCAGTTACGTGCCGACAGATTCACCCCTCCACTTT	CASSYVPTDSPLHF
TRBV5-1	-	many	TRBJ2-7	TGCGCCAGCAGCTTGGATGGGAGCTCCTACGAGCAGTACTTC	CASSLDGSSYEQYF
TRBV28	TRBD1	many	TRBJ1-1	TGTGCCAGCAGGACCTTACAGGGGGACACTGAAGCTTTCTTT	CASRTLQGDTEAFF
TRBV5-1	-	-	TRBJ2-6	TGCGCCACCCGGGGACCCATCTCTGGGGCCAACGTCCTGACTTTC	CATRGPISGANVLTF